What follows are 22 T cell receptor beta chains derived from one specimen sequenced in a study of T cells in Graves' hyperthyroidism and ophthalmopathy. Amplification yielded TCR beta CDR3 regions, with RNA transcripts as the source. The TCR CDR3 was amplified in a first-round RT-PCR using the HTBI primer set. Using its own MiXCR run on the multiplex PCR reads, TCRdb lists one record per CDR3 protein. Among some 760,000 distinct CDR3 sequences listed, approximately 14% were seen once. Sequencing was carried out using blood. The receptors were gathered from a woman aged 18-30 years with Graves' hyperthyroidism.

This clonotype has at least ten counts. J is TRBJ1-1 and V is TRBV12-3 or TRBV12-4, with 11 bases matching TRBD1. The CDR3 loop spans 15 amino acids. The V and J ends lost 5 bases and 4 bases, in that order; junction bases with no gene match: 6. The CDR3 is CASSNSGTGGTEAFF. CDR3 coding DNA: TGTGCCAGCAGTAATTCCGGGACAGGGGGCACTGAAGCTTTCTTT.

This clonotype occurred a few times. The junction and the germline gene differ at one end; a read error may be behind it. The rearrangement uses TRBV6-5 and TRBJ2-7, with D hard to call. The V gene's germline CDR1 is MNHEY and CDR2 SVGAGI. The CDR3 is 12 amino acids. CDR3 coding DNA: TGTGCCAGCAGTGACTCGATTTACGAGCAGTACTTC. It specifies CASSDSIYEQYF.

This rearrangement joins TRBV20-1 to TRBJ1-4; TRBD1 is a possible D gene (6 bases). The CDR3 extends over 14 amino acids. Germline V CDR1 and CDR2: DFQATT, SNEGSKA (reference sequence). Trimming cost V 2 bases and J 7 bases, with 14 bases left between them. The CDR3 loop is CSARFWGPGEKLFF. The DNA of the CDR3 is TGCAGTGCTAGATTCTGGGGGCCGGGTGAAAAACTGTTTTTT.

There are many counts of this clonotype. The CDR3: CATSRDTDTQYF. CDR3 DNA: TGTGCCACCAGCAGAGACACAGATACGCAGTATTTT. This chain joins TRBV15 and TRBJ2-3, with D unresolved. The CDR3 runs to 12 residues. The germline CDR1 and CDR2 sequences are LNHNV and YYDKDF (reference sequence). The V and J ends lost 0 bases and 2 bases respectively, with 0 bases between them.

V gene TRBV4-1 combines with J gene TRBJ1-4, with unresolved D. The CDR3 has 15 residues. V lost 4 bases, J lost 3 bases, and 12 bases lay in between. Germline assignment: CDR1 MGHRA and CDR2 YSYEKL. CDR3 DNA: TGCGCCAGCAGCCTCGGGTCTGCTCCTAATGAAAAACTGTTTTTT. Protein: CASSLGSAPNEKLFF.

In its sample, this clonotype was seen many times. The CDR3 region is CASNGLAGWNEQFF. DNA for the CDR3: TGTGCCAGCAACGGGCTAGCGGGGTGGAATGAGCAGTTCTTC. The genes are TRBV7-8 and TRBJ2-1; 9 positions match TRBD2. The trim removed 7 bases at V and 7 bases at J, leaving 8 bases unmatched. The CDR3 sequence is 14 residues long. The germline V gene has CDR1 SGHVS and CDR2 FQNEAQ.

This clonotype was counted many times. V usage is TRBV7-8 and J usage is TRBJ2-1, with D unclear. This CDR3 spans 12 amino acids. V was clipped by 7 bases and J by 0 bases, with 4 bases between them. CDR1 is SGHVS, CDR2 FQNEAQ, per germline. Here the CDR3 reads CASMSSYNEQFF. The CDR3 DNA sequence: TGTGCCAGCATGAGCTCCTACAATGAGCAGTTCTTC.

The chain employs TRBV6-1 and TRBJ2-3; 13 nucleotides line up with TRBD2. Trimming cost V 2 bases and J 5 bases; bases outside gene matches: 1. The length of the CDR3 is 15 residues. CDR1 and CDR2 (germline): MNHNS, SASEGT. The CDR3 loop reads CASSERLAGGDTQYF. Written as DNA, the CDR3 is TGTGCCAGCAGTGAAAGACTAGCGGGAGGAGATACGCAGTATTTT.

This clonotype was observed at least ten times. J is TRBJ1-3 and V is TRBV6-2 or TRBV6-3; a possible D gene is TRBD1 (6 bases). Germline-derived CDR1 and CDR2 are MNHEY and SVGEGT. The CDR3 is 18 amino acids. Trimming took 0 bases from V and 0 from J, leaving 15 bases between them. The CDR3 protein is CASSYSRRTARSGNTIYF. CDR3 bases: TGTGCCAGCAGTTACTCGAGGAGGACAGCGCGCTCTGGAAACACCATATATTTT.

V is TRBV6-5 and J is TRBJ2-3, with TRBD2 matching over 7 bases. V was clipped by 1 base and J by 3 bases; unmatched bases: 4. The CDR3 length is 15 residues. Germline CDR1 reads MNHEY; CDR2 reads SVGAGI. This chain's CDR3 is CASSYCPGGTDTQYF. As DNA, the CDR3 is TGTGCCAGCAGTTACTGCCCGGGAGGAACAGATACGCAGTATTTT.

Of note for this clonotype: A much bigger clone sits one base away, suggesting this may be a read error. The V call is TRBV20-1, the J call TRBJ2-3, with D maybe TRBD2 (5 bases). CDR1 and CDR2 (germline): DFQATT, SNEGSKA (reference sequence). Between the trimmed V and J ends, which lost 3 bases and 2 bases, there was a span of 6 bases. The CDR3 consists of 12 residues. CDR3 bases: TGCAGTGCTAGCGGGAACACAGATACGCAGTATTTT. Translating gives CSASGNTDTQYF.

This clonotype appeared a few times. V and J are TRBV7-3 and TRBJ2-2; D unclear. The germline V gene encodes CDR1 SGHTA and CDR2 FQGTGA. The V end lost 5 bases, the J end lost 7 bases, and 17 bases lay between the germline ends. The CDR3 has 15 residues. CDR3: CASSPGGSISGELFF. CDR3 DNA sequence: TGTGCCAGCAGCCCCGGTGGATCCATAAGCGGGGAGCTGTTTTTT.

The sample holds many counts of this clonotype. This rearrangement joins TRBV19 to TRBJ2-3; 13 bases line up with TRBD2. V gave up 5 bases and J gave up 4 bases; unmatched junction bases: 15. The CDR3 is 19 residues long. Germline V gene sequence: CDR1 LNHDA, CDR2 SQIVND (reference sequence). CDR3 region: CASSGPAPGLAGQADTQYF. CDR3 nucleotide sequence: TGTGCCAGTAGTGGACCCGCACCGGGACTAGCGGGACAGGCAGATACGCAGTATTTT.

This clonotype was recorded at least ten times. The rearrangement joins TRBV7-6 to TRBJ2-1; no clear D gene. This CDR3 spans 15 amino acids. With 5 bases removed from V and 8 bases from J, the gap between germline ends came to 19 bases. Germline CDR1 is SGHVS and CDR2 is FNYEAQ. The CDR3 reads CASSPDAETPHEQFF. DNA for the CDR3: TGTGCCAGCAGCCCAGACGCGGAGACCCCTCATGAGCAGTTCTTC.

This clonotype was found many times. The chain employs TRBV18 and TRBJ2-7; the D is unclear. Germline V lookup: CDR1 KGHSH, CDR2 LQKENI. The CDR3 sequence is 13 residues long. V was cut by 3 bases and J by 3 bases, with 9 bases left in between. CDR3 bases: TGTGCCAGCTCACCCCTGAGGAGCTACGAGCAGTACTTC. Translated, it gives CASSPLRSYEQYF.

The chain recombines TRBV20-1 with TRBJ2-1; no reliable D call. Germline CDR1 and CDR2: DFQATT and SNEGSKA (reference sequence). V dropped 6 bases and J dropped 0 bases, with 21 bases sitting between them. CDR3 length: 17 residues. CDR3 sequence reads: CSATPRLHLSSYNEQFF. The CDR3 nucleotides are TGCAGTGCCACTCCCAGACTCCATCTTAGCTCCTACAATGAGCAGTTCTTC.

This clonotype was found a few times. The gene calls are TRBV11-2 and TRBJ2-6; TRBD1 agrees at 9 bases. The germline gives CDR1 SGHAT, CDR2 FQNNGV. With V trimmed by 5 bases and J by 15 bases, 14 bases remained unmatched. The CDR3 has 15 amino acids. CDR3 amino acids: CASSPMTGGRGGLTF. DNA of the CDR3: TGTGCCAGCAGCCCTATGACAGGGGGACGTGGCGGCCTGACTTTC.

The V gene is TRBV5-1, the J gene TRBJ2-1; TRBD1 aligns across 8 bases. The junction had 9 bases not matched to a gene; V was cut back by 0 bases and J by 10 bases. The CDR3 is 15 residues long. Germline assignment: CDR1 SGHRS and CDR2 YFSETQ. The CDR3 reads CASSLGVDRGWEQFF. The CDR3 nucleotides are TGCGCCAGCAGCTTGGGTGTAGACAGGGGATGGGAGCAGTTCTTC.

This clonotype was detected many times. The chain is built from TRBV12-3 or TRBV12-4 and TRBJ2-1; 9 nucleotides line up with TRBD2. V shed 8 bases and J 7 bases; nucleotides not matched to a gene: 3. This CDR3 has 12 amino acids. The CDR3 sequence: CASEREDNEQFF. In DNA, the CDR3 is TGTGCCAGCGAGCGGGAGGATAATGAGCAGTTCTTC.

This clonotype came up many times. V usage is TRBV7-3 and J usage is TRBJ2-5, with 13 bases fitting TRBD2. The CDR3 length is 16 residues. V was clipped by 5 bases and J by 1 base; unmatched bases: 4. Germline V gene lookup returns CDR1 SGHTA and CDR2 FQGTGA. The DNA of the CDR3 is TGTGCCAGCAGCCCCGGGACTAGCGGGATCCAAGAGACCCAGTACTTC. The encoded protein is CASSPGTSGIQETQYF.

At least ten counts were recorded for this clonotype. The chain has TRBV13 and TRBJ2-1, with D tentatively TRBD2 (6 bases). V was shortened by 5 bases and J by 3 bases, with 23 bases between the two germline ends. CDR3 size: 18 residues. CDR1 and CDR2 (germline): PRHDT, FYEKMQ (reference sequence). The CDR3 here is CASSTSPTWREYYNEQFF. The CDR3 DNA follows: TGTGCCAGCAGCACGAGCCCCACTTGGAGGGAGTACTACAATGAGCAGTTCTTC.

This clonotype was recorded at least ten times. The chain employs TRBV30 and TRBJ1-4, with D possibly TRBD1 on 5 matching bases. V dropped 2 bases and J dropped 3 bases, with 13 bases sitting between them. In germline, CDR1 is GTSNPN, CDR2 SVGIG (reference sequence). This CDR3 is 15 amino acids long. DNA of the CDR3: TGTGCCTGGAGTCTTCAGAAGGGACCTAATGAAAAACTGTTTTTT. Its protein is CAWSLQKGPNEKLFF.